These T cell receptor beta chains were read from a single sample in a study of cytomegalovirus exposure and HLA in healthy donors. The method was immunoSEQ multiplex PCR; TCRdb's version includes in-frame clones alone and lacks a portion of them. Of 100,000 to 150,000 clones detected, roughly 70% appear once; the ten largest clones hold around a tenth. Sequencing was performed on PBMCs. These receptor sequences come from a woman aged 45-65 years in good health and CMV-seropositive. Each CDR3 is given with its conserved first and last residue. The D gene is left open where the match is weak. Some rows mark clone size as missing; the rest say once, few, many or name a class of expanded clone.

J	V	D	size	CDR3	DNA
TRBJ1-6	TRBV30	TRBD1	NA	CAWSSGTVGSPLHF	TGTGCCTGGAGTTCCGGGACAGTCGGCTCACCCCTCCACTTT
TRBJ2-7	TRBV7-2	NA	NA	CASSLGVAYEQYF	TGTGCCAGCAGCTTAGGAGTAGCCTACGAGCAGTACTTC
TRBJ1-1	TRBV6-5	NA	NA	CASSYSIATEAFF	TGTGCCAGCAGTTACTCGATAGCCACTGAAGCTTTCTTT
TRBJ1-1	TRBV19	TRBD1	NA	CASRQQGIYTEAFF	TGTGCCAGTAGGCAACAGGGGATCTACACTGAAGCTTTCTTT
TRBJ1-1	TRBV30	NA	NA	CAWRRGAGMNTEAFF	TGTGCCTGGAGGCGGGGCGCCGGCATGAACACTGAAGCTTTCTTT
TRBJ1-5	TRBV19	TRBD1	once	CASKDRAVSNQPQHF	TGTGCCAGTAAGGACAGGGCTGTTAGCAATCAGCCCCAGCATTTT
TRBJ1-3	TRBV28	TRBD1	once	CASSSRTGSGNTIYF	TGTGCCAGCAGTTCCAGGACAGGGTCTGGAAACACCATATATTTT
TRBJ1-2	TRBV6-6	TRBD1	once	CASERDRAFGYTF	TGTGCCAGCGAAAGGGACAGAGCTTTCGGCTACACCTTC
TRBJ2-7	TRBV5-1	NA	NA	CASSLELSSYEQYF	TGCGCCAGCAGCTTGGAACTAAGCTCCTACGAGCAGTACTTC
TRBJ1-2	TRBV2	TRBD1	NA	CASSWDREGYGYTF	TGTGCCAGCAGTTGGGACAGGGAGGGTTATGGCTACACCTTC
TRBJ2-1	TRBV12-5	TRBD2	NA	CASSGELYNEQFF	TGTGCTAGCAGCGGGGAGCTATACAATGAGCAGTTCTTC
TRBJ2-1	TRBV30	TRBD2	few	CAWSRAGATTLSYNEQFF	TGTGCCTGGAGTAGAGCGGGGGCAACAACCTTGTCCTACAATGAGCAGTTCTTC
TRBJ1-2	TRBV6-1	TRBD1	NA	CASGQGAYGYTF	TGTGCCAGCGGACAGGGCGCCTATGGCTACACCTTC
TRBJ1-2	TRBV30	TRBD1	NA	CAWVRDRRIYTF	TGTGCCTGGGTCCGGGACAGAAGGATCTACACCTTC
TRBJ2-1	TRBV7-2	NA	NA	CASSLTRTNDKQFF	TGTGCCAGCAGCCTGACTAGGACAAATGATAAGCAGTTCTTC
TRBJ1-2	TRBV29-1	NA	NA	CSVVIAATGYTF	TGCAGCGTTGTGATTGCGGCAACTGGCTACACCTTC
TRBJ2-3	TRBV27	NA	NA	CASRSGSTDTQYF	TGTGCCAGCAGGAGCGGGAGCACAGATACGCAGTATTTT
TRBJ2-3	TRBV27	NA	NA	CASSSAPLTDTQYF	TGTGCCAGCAGTTCCGCTCCACTTACAGATACGCAGTATTTT
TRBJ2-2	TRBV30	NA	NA	CAWSSRTGELFF	TGTGCCTGGAGTTCCAGGACCGGGGAGCTGTTTTTT
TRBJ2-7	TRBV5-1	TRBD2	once	CASSLGLAGNYEQYF	TGCGCCAGCAGCTTGGGACTAGCGGGAAACTACGAGCAGTACTTC
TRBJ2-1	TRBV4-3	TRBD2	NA	CASSQVGGGNNEQFF	TGCGCCAGCAGCCAAGTAGGCGGGGGTAACAATGAGCAGTTCTTC
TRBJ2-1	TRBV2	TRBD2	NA	CASSVGTSGGNEQFF	TGTGCCAGCAGCGTAGGGACTAGCGGGGGTAATGAGCAGTTCTTC
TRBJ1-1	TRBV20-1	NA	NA	CSALEAFF	TGCAGTGCTTTAGAAGCTTTCTTT
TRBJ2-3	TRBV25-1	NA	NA	CASRASSTDTQYF	TGTGCCAGCAGAGCCTCTAGCACAGATACGCAGTATTTT
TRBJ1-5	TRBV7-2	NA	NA	CASSLAAATVGNQPQHF	TGTGCCAGCAGCTTAGCGGCGGCGACAGTAGGCAATCAGCCCCAGCATTTT
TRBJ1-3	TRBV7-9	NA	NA	CASSLAQGSGGNTIYF	TGTGCCAGCAGCTTAGCGCAGGGTTCAGGTGGAAACACCATATATTTT
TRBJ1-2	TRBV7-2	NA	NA	CASSFGRLSYTF	TGTGCCAGCAGCTTTGGGAGGCTAAGCTACACCTTC
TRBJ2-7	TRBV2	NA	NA	CASRTSYEQYF	TGTGCCAGCAGGACATCCTACGAGCAGTACTTC
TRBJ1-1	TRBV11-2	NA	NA	CASSAQRGGTEAFF	TGTGCCAGCAGCGCCCAGCGGGGGGGCACTGAAGCTTTCTTT
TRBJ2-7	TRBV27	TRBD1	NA	CASSLRPALRTGDAYEQYF	TGTGCCAGCAGTTTGAGACCCGCTCTAAGGACAGGGGATGCTTACGAGCAGTACTTC
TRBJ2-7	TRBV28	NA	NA	CASSGQGGTKVPYEQYF	TGTGCCAGCAGTGGACAGGGTGGGACTAAGGTTCCCTACGAGCAGTACTTC
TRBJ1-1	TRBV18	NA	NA	CASSPGAALNTEAFF	TGTGCCAGCTCACCAGGGGCAGCCCTGAACACTGAAGCTTTCTTT
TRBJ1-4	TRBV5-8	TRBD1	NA	CASSLEGATNEKLFF	TGTGCCAGCAGCTTAGAGGGGGCGACTAATGAAAAACTGTTTTTT
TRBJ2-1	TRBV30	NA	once	CAWSLAVDVGGEQFF	TGTGCCTGGAGTTTGGCGGTAGATGTGGGAGGTGAGCAGTTCTTC
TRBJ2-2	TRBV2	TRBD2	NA	CASQPGLAAKSGELFF	TGTGCCAGCCAGCCGGGACTAGCGGCGAAAAGTGGGGAGCTGTTTTTT
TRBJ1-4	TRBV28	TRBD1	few	CASSSQGASEKLFF	TGTGCCAGCAGTTCTCAGGGGGCGAGTGAAAAACTGTTTTTT
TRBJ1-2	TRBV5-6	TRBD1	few	CASSPGQNYGYTF	TGTGCCAGCAGCCCGGGACAGAACTATGGCTACACCTTC
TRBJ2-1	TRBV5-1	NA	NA	CASSLAPLQGNNEQFF	TGCGCCAGCAGCCTCGCCCCTCTCCAGGGCAACAATGAGCAGTTCTTC
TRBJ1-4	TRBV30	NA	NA	CAWNLGQGGEKLFF	TGTGCCTGGAACTTAGGGCAGGGCGGCGAAAAACTGTTTTTT
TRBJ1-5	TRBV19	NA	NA	CATQEGNQPQHF	TGTGCCACGCAGGAGGGGAATCAGCCCCAGCATTTT
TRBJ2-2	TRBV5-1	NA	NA	CASSLGATGNTGELFF	TGCGCCAGCAGCTTGGGTGCGACAGGGAACACCGGGGAGCTGTTTTTT
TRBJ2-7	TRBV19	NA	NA	CASSIRTAPYEQYF	TGTGCCAGTAGTATAAGGACAGCACCCTACGAGCAGTACTTC
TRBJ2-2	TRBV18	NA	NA	CASSPMDRRNTGELFF	TGTGCCAGCTCACCTATGGACAGACGGAACACCGGGGAGCTGTTTTTT
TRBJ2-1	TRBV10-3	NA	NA	CAISEGAISNEQFF	TGTGCCATCAGTGAGGGGGCCATTAGCAATGAGCAGTTCTTC
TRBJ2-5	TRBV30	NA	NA	CACQRQALEETQYF	TGTGCCTGCCAAAGACAGGCACTCGAGGAGACCCAGTACTTC
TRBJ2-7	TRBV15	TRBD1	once	CATSRAGTGAQYF	TGTGCCACCAGCAGAGCCGGGACAGGGGCGCAGTACTTC
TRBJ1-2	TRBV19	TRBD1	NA	CASSIDRTGLDGYTF	TGTGCCAGTAGTATAGATCGGACAGGACTGGATGGCTACACCTTC
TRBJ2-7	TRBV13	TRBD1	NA	CASSPPGGTGAHEQYF	TGTGCCAGCAGCCCACCCGGGGGGACAGGGGCTCACGAGCAGTACTTC
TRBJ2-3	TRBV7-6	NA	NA	CASSLVSGRDTQYF	TGTGCCAGCAGCTTAGTGTCGGGTCGAGATACGCAGTATTTT
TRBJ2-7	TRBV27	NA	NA	CASSPSLQYEQYF	TGTGCCAGCAGTCCATCCCTGCAGTACGAGCAGTACTTC
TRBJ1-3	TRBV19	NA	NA	CASLKQSGYRDTIYF	TGTGCCAGCCTGAAACAGAGTGGTTATAGAGACACCATATATTTT
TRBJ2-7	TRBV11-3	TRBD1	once	CASSITGGEQYF	TGTGCCAGCAGCATTACAGGGGGCGAGCAGTACTTC
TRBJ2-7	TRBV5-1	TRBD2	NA	CASSLAGGTSSYEQYF	TGCGCCAGCAGCTTGGCCGGCGGGACTAGCTCCTACGAGCAGTACTTC